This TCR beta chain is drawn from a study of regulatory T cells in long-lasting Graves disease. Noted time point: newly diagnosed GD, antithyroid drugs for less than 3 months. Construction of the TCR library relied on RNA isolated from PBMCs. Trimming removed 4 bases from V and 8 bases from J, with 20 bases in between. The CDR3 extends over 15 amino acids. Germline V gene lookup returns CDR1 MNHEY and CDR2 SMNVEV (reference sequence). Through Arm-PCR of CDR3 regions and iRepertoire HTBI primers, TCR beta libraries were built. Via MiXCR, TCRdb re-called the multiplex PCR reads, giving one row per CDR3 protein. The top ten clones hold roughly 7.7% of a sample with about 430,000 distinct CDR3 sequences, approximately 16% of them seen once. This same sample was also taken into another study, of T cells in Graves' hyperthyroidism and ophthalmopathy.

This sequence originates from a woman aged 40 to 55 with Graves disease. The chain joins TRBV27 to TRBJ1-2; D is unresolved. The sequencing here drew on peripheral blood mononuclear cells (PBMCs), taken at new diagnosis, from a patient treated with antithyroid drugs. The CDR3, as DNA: TGTGCCAGCAGTTCAATCCCGGCCGACGTGGGGGGCTACACCTTC. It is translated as CASSSIPADVGGYTF.